This T cell receptor (beta chain) was retrieved from a study of radiotherapy plus CTLA-4 blockade in lung cancer. Study summary: Disease control reached approximately 30%, with objective responses in around 20%.

Profiled with immunoSEQ multiplex PCR; TCRdb holds only in-frame clones, not every one. The data show about 80,000 clones, with approximately 84% seen just once and just over 2% held by the top ten. V gave up 10 bases and J gave up 11 bases; unmatched junction bases: 8. CDR3 length: 11 residues. The germline V gene encodes CDR1 LNHDA and CDR2 SQIVND (reference sequence). In this sample, this clone turned up a few times. Its specificity is not known. The study's findings and limits: Researchers report tumor-derived TCR clones expanding in blood after radiotherapy plus ipilimumab. Dynamics of early blood T cell clones, together with interferon-beta, were reportedly the best predictors of response.

This receptor was identified in a human donor with non-small cell lung cancer who had a partial response to radiotherapy plus ipilimumab. The V gene is TRBV19, the J gene TRBJ1-1, with 9 bases aligning to TRBD1. The specimen comprised peripheral blood, sampled from a patient treated with radiotherapy plus ipilimumab. The CDR3 bases are TGTGCCACCACGGACAGGGGATCTGCTTTCTTT. Translation gives CATTDRGSAFF.